The clone carrying this TCR beta chain was counted a few times. The antigen remains unidentified. This specimen belongs to a study of OX40 agonist ivuxolimab in advanced cancers. Overall study findings and caveats: The work left the antigen specificity of expanded peripheral T cells undetermined.

The method was immunoSEQ multiplex PCR; TCRdb's version includes in-frame clones alone and lacks a portion of them. The profile shows around 61,000 clones, roughly 85% of them singletons. This CDR3 contains 15 residues. V was cut by 6 bases and J by 1 base, with 16 bases left in between. Germline loops: CDR1 SNHLY, CDR2 FYNNEI. The sequencing used CD4+ or CD8+ T cells sorted from blood, collected in a trial of the OX40 agonist ivuxolimab. This TCR came from an adult with an advanced solid tumor such as melanoma, head and neck, liver or kidney cancer. The genes are TRBV2 and TRBJ2-7; D not certain. CDR3 in DNA: TGTGCCAGCAGCGAATCGGCGGACGGATCCTACGAGCAGTACTTC. It is translated as CASSESADGSYEQYF.